A single T cell receptor (beta chain) is shown here with its context. The antigen is undetermined. The sample originates from a study of cytomegalovirus exposure and HLA in healthy donors. The PCR ran on 60 Vbeta and 13 Jbeta primers. The assay was immunoSEQ multiplex PCR, and TCRdb's table has in-frame clones only and misses some. Among about 150,000 clones listed, more than 80% were seen once. CDR3 length equals 14 residues. Per germline, CDR1 MNHNS and CDR2 SASEGT. V was shortened by 5 bases and J by 2 bases, with 13 bases between the two germline ends. Whole-study findings and limits: Approximately 18,000 TCR beta sequences were associated with HLA alleles at 0.05 false discovery rate in a later analysis.

The V gene is TRBV6-1, the J gene TRBJ2-7, with a tentative D call TRBD1 (6 bases). The sample consisted of PBMCs. The TCR originated in a male donor in good health and CMV-seronegative. CDR3 in amino acids: CASSLSRGTYEQYF. CDR3 nucleotide sequence: TGTGCCAGCAGTCTGAGCAGGGGCACCTACGAGCAGTACTTC.